Below are 13 T cell receptor beta chains sequenced from a single sample in a study of T cell changes during pregnancy in multiple sclerosis. Using immunoSEQ multiplex PCR, the repertoire was profiled, and TCRdb retains in-frame clones only, with some absent. The sample has about 120,000 clones; approximately 95% are singletons. This sample comprised peripheral blood, obtained before pregnancy. The receptors here all came from a female donor with multiple sclerosis, enrolled in a pregnancy study.

This chain connects TRBV30 to TRBJ1-1; D ambiguous. The CDR3 is 14 residues long. V dropped 1 base and J dropped 1 base, with 10 bases sitting between them. Germline CDR1 GTSNPN, CDR2 SVGIG (reference sequence). This chain's CDR3 is CAWSDSYWNTEAFF. CDR3 nucleotides: TGTGCCTGGAGTGATTCCTACTGGAACACTGAAGCTTTCTTT.

The genes are TRBV11-2 and TRBJ2-7; D possibly corresponds to TRBD2 (6 bases). Germline lookup yields CDR1 SGHAT and CDR2 FQNNGV. Trimming left V 0 bases short and J 2 bases short, with 14 bases between. The CDR3 covers 16 residues. This chain's CDR3 is CASSLDGGELTYEQYF. Written as DNA, the CDR3 is TGTGCCAGCAGCTTAGACGGCGGGGAATTGACCTACGAGCAGTACTTC. The whole variable domain, remainder taken from reference TRBV11-2 and TRBJ2-7, is EAGVAQSPRYKIIEKRQSVAFWCNPISGHATLYWYQQILGQGPKLLIQFQNNGVVDDSQLPKDRFSAERLKGVDSTLKIQPAKLEDSAVYLCASSLDGGELTYEQYFGPGTRLTVT.

V usage is TRBV10-3 and J usage is TRBJ2-1, with 13 positions matching TRBD2. Germline CDR1 ENHRY, CDR2 SYGVKD. V lost 10 bases, J lost 4 bases, and 4 bases stayed unmatched. CDR3 length equals 14 residues. CDR3 amino acids: CASGLAGVYNEQFF. Written as DNA, the CDR3 is TGTGCCAGCGGACTAGCGGGGGTTTACAATGAGCAGTTCTTC.

This chain uses TRBV9 with TRBJ2-5, with 8 bases matching TRBD2. The V gene's germline CDR1 is SGDLS and CDR2 YYNGEE. Trimming removed 2 bases from V and 4 bases from J; junction bases left unmatched: 10. The CDR3 has 16 residues. The CDR3 bases are TGTGCCAGCAGCGTCTCAGCGGGGGTCCGGGGAGAGACCCAGTACTTC. Its protein product is CASSVSAGVRGETQYF.

This chain links TRBV7-9 with TRBJ1-5; 11 nucleotides line up with TRBD1. The V segment lost 1 base and the J segment 3 bases; nucleotides outside the gene matches: 2. Germline CDR1 SEHNR, CDR2 FQNEAQ (reference sequence). The CDR3 is made up of 16 amino acids. Written as DNA, the CDR3 is TGTGCCAGCAGCTTAGGGACAGGGGGCTCCAATCAGCCCCAGCATTTT. This translates into CASSLGTGGSNQPQHF.

In nucleotides, the CDR3 is TGCGCCAGCAGCCCGGGAACCAACAGGGGCTCCTACAATGAGCAGTTCTTC. Its translation: CASSPGTNRGSYNEQFF. V gene TRBV5-1 combines with J gene TRBJ2-1; 7 bases map to TRBD1. Looked up from germline, CDR1 is SGHRS and CDR2 is YFSETQ. With 4 bases clipped from V and 0 bases from J, the junction kept 10 bases outside the gene matches. There are 17 residues in the CDR3.

This chain connects TRBV19 to TRBJ2-2; D not resolved. Germline V gene lookup returns CDR1 LNHDA and CDR2 SQIVND (reference sequence). The CDR3 covers 16 residues. V was clipped by 5 bases and J by 4 bases, with 17 bases between them. This CDR3 is CASSAARARGTGELFF. Here the CDR3 DNA reads TGTGCCAGTAGTGCGGCGCGAGCTCGCGGCACCGGGGAGCTGTTTTTT.

This clone showed up just once. The CDR3 is CASSPPGQGVNTEAFF. CDR3 in DNA: TGTGCCAGCAGCCCCCCGGGACAGGGTGTGAACACTGAAGCTTTCTTT. The V gene is TRBV5-5, the J gene TRBJ1-1; 9 positions agree with TRBD1. CDR1 and CDR2 from the germline V gene are SGHKS and YYEKEE (reference sequence). The CDR3 totals 16 residues. The trim removed 4 bases at V and 0 bases at J, leaving 7 bases unmatched.

This clone was counted a single time. The gene calls are TRBV28 and TRBJ1-1, with a possible D match to TRBD1 (6 bases). This CDR3 is 10 amino acids long. The V end lost 10 bases, the J end lost 8 bases, and 11 bases lay between the germline ends. Germline values: CDR1 MDHEN, CDR2 SYDVKM. The CDR3 loop is CATMDREAFF. The CDR3 region has the DNA TGTGCCACGATGGACAGAGAAGCTTTCTTT.

This rearrangement joins TRBV9 to TRBJ2-1; 8 nucleotides agree with TRBD1. V was pared by 0 bases and J by 4 bases, with 3 bases of the junction left unmatched. Germline V gene data show CDR1 as SGDLS and CDR2 as YYNGEE. The CDR3 has 15 amino acids. CDR3 nucleotides: TGTGCCAGCAGCGTAGGGACAGGGAATTACAATGAGCAGTTCTTC. Protein product: CASSVGTGNYNEQFF.

This chain joins TRBV27 and TRBJ2-7; D might be TRBD2 (6 bases). The CDR3 contains 12 residues. Germline assignment: CDR1 MNHEY and CDR2 SMNVEV (reference sequence). V was cut by 8 bases and J by 2 bases, with 10 bases left in between. The DNA for the CDR3 is TGTGCCAGCGGGACTGATACCTACGAGCAGTACTTC. It is translated as CASGTDTYEQYF.

The chain employs TRBV19 and TRBJ1-1; D remains ambiguous. Germline V lookup: CDR1 LNHDA, CDR2 SQIVND (reference sequence). This CDR3 has 14 amino acids. V lost 5 bases and J lost 0, with 10 bases in between. Here the CDR3 DNA reads TGTGCCAGTAGTTGGCCCAGGTTGAACACTGAAGCTTTCTTT. Translating gives CASSWPRLNTEAFF.

This clone was counted a few times. The chain couples TRBV7-9 to TRBJ1-3, with D perhaps TRBD1 (5 bases). Per germline, CDR1 SEHNR and CDR2 FQNEAQ (reference sequence). Trimming took off 5 bases at V and 4 bases at J, with 15 bases between the two ends. This CDR3 spans 15 amino acids. The CDR3 nucleotides are TGTGCCAGCAGCCTACCTCCAGGGTACGGAAACACCATATATTTT. It is translated as CASSLPPGYGNTIYF.